What follows are 13 T cell receptor beta chains derived from one specimen sequenced in a study of T cells in tuberculosis. The repertoire was sequenced with immunoSEQ multiplex PCR; TCRdb's copy has only in-frame clones and lacks some. The sample includes tens of thousands of clones, about four fifths of them seen just once. Sorting used thawed, overnight-rested PBMC stained with anti-CD3, a viability dye and GMM-loaded CD1B tetramer. C32 glucose monomycolate from Rhodococcus equi was loaded onto the CD1B tetramers. The sequencing input was CD1b-GMM tetramer-negative cells sorted from PBMCs. These receptors originate from an adult woman with latent tuberculosis.

This chain uses TRBV29-1 with TRBJ2-1, with 10 nucleotides matching TRBD2. Trimming took 5 bases from V and 12 from J; bases not matched to a gene: 19. The CDR3 loop spans 16 amino acids. In germline, CDR1 is SQVTM, CDR2 ANQGSEA. The CDR3 sequence is CSVSRLAGPSTVGQFF. The CDR3 coding sequence is TGCAGCGTTTCCAGACTAGCGGGCCCCTCTACGGTCGGGCAGTTCTTC.

This sequence joins TRBV28 and TRBJ2-1; D ambiguous. With 3 bases removed from V and 3 bases from J, the gap between germline ends came to 12 bases. The CDR3 spans 15 residues. The germline V gene has CDR1 MDHEN and CDR2 SYDVKM. The CDR3 bases are TGTGCCAGCAGTTTGGAGAGAATAAACTACAATGAGCAGTTCTTC. Residues: CASSLERINYNEQFF.

The J gene is TRBJ2-7, the V gene TRBV13; the match to TRBD1 covers 8 bases. The CDR3 runs 13 residues. V shed 6 bases, J shed 7 bases, and the junction held 8 bases outside the gene matches. Germline values: CDR1 PRHDT, CDR2 FYEKMQ (reference sequence). CDR3 DNA: TGTGCCAGCAGTTCCGGACAGGGTGGAGAGCAGTACTTC. It yields the protein CASSSGQGGEQYF.

The chain employs TRBV5-5 and TRBJ2-1; TRBD2 matches at 13 bases. This CDR3 has 18 residues. The junction had 11 bases not matched to a gene; V was cut back by 4 bases and J by 4 bases. Germline V gene lookup returns CDR1 SGHKS and CDR2 YYEKEE (reference sequence). In DNA, the CDR3 is TGTGCCAGCAGCCGGACTAGCGGGAGCCGGGTGGGTTACAATGAGCAGTTCTTC. Translation: CASSRTSGSRVGYNEQFF.

The chain joins TRBV4-1 to TRBJ2-3; 9 nucleotides align to TRBD2. Trimming removed 2 bases from V and 2 bases from J; junction bases left unmatched: 2. CDR3 length equals 15 residues. CDR1 MGHRA and CDR2 YSYEKL come from the germline V gene. CDR3 loop: CASSQLAGNTDTQYF. The CDR3 DNA follows: TGCGCCAGCAGCCAACTAGCGGGGAACACAGATACGCAGTATTTT.

This chain joins TRBV6-4 and TRBJ2-1; 11 bases fit TRBD2. The CDR3 has 16 residues. The V gene end was trimmed by 4 bases and the J gene end by 6 bases; junction bases not matched to a gene: 8. Per germline, CDR1 MRHNA and CDR2 SNTAGT. The DNA for the CDR3 is TGTGCCAGCAGTGTCGGTAGCGGGAGGGCCTCCAATGAGCAGTTCTTC. This translates into CASSVGSGRASNEQFF.

The V gene is TRBV9, the J gene TRBJ1-5, with TRBD1 identical over 9 bases. After removal of 3 bases from V and 2 bases from J, the junction contained 3 bases not matched to a gene. This CDR3 spans 15 amino acids. Germline lookup yields CDR1 SGDLS and CDR2 YYNGEE. The CDR3 spells CASSAGQGGNQPQHF. The DNA for the CDR3 is TGTGCCAGCAGCGCGGGACAGGGAGGCAATCAGCCCCAGCATTTT.

The chain employs TRBV10-1 and TRBJ2-3, with 7 bases aligning to TRBD2. This CDR3 contains 12 residues. The V gene end was trimmed by 7 bases and the J gene end by 8 bases; junction bases not matched to a gene: 6. CDR1 is WNHNN, CDR2 SYGVQD, per germline (reference sequence). The DNA of the CDR3 is TGCGCCAGCATTCAACTAGCGCGTACGCAGTATTTT. Amino acids: CASIQLARTQYF.

This clone was counted only a few times. V and J are TRBV6-4 and TRBJ2-2, with 11 bases that match TRBD2. The V and J ends lost 5 bases and 1 base, in that order; junction bases with no gene match: 3. The CDR3 has 16 amino acids. Germline loops: CDR1 MRHNA, CDR2 SNTAGT. CDR3 protein: CASSTTSGGNTGELFF. CDR3 in DNA: TGTGCCAGCAGTACAACTAGCGGGGGGAACACCGGGGAGCTGTTTTTT.

The V and J genes are TRBV25-1 and TRBJ1-1; D uncertain. CDR1 is MGHDK and CDR2 is SYGVNS in the germline V gene. This CDR3 region has 13 residues. Trimming removed 4 bases from V and 3 bases from J, with 9 bases in between. The CDR3 loop reads CASSGREDTEAFF. The CDR3, as DNA: TGTGCCAGCAGTGGGAGGGAGGACACTGAAGCTTTCTTT.

The chain couples TRBV5-1 to TRBJ2-5; tentatively, D is TRBD1 (5 bases). Germline assignment: CDR1 SGHRS and CDR2 YFSETQ. The CDR3 sequence is 14 residues long. The ends were cut back, 0 bases at V and 1 base at J, with 7 bases in the middle. In nucleotides, the CDR3 is TGCGCCAGCAGCTTGGTTCAGGGCCAAGAGACCCAGTACTTC. Translated, it gives CASSLVQGQETQYF. Full variable domain (remainder filled in from reference TRBV5-1 and TRBJ2-5): KAGVTQTPRYLIKTRGQQVTLSCSPISGHRSVSWYQQTPGQGLQFLFEYFSETQRNKGNFPGRFSGRQFSNSRSEMNVSTLELGDSALYLCASSLVQGQETQYFGPGTRLLVL.

This clone has more than one count but fewer than ten. CDR3 residues: CASRTSGGLRETQYF. The DNA of the CDR3 is TGTGCCAGCAGGACTAGCGGGGGCTTAAGAGAGACCCAGTACTTC. The V gene is TRBV6-5, the J gene TRBJ2-5; 12 positions match TRBD2. Trimming cost V 6 bases and J 4 bases; bases outside gene matches: 6. Germline CDR1 reads MNHEY; CDR2 reads SVGAGI. This CDR3 is 15 amino acids long.

The gene calls are TRBV5-5 and TRBJ2-2; tentative D call: TRBD2 (6 bases). V was pared by 0 bases and J by 7 bases, with 13 bases between. Germline V CDR1 and CDR2: SGHKS, YYEKEE (reference sequence). The CDR3 has 15 amino acids. The CDR3: CASSLVTNGGGELFF. CDR3 nucleotide sequence: TGTGCCAGCAGCTTGGTTACCAACGGGGGCGGGGAGCTGTTTTTT.